A selection of T cell receptor beta chains follows, all from one sample in a study of tumor-infiltrating T cells and Merkel cell polyomavirus. Here immunoSEQ multiplex PCR was the method, and the copy in TCRdb shows in-frame clones only, minus some. The sample yields 2,000 to 2,500 clones, around 98% seen once. The sequenced material came from lymph node tissue. The receptors were sampled from a man between 70 and 80 years old with Merkel cell carcinoma. Both conserved end residues are part of each CDR3. Fields, in order: clone size, D gene, V gene, J gene, CDR3 protein, CDR3 DNA. A D gene is named only where the DNA matches it firmly. Rows may omit the clone size; those that give it use once, few, many or a size class.

clone size: -
D gene: TRBD1
V gene: TRBV6-4
J gene: TRBJ1-1
CDR3 protein: CASADRVGTEAFF
CDR3 DNA: TGTGCCAGCGCGGACAGGGTCGGGACTGAAGCTTTCTTT

clone size: once
D gene: -
V gene: TRBV20-1
J gene: TRBJ2-1
CDR3 protein: CSATVSPEQFF
CDR3 DNA: TGCAGTGCTACTGTTTCCCCTGAGCAGTTCTTC

clone size: -
D gene: TRBD2
V gene: TRBV5-1
J gene: TRBJ2-1
CDR3 protein: CASQGLAGRNEQFF
CDR3 DNA: TGCGCCAGTCAGGGACTAGCGGGAAGGAATGAGCAGTTCTTC

clone size: -
D gene: TRBD2
V gene: TRBV7-6
J gene: TRBJ2-3
CDR3 protein: CASSLKLAGVADTQYF
CDR3 DNA: TGTGCCAGCAGCTTGAAACTAGCGGGAGTGGCAGATACGCAGTATTTT

clone size: -
D gene: TRBD1
V gene: TRBV5-6
J gene: TRBJ1-2
CDR3 protein: CASSMDRGRGYTF
CDR3 DNA: TGTGCCAGCAGCATGGACAGGGGGCGAGGCTACACCTTC

clone size: -
D gene: TRBD1
V gene: TRBV9
J gene: TRBJ1-3
CDR3 protein: CASSVRTGTGGNTIYF
CDR3 DNA: TGTGCCAGCAGCGTGAGGACAGGGACTGGTGGAAACACCATATATTTT

clone size: -
D gene: TRBD2
V gene: TRBV6-1
J gene: TRBJ2-5
CDR3 protein: CASSVLARETQYF
CDR3 DNA: TGTGCCAGCAGTGTACTAGCGAGAGAGACCCAGTACTTC

clone size: -
D gene: TRBD1
V gene: TRBV5-1
J gene: TRBJ2-1
CDR3 protein: CASSPGQGRFYNEQFF
CDR3 DNA: TGCGCCAGCAGCCCGGGACAGGGGAGGTTCTACAATGAGCAGTTCTTC

clone size: -
D gene: -
V gene: TRBV4-3
J gene: TRBJ2-4
CDR3 protein: CASSQDEGDIQYF
CDR3 DNA: TGCGCCAGCAGCCAAGATGAGGGTGACATTCAGTACTTC

clone size: -
D gene: TRBD1
V gene: TRBV4-1
J gene: TRBJ1-2
CDR3 protein: CASSQATGGISYTF
CDR3 DNA: TGCGCCAGCAGCCAAGCTACAGGGGGCATAAGCTACACCTTC

clone size: -
D gene: -
V gene: TRBV5-1
J gene: TRBJ1-1
CDR3 protein: CASSLQGKNTEAFF
CDR3 DNA: TGCGCCAGCAGCTTACAGGGAAAGAACACTGAAGCTTTCTTT

clone size: -
D gene: -
V gene: TRBV7-2
J gene: TRBJ2-7
CDR3 protein: CASSAPSSYEQYF
CDR3 DNA: TGTGCCAGCAGCGCGCCCTCCTCCTACGAGCAGTACTTC

clone size: once
D gene: -
V gene: TRBV27
J gene: TRBJ2-3
CDR3 protein: CASSSSGWDTQYF
CDR3 DNA: TGTGCCAGCAGTTCCTCGGGGTGGGATACGCAGTATTTT

clone size: -
D gene: TRBD2
V gene: TRBV7-9
J gene: TRBJ2-1
CDR3 protein: CASSLRGGAGEQFF
CDR3 DNA: TGTGCCAGCAGCTTACGCGGGGGGGCGGGTGAGCAGTTCTTC

clone size: -
D gene: TRBD1
V gene: TRBV15
J gene: TRBJ2-7
CDR3 protein: CATSRGGKGDRSYEQYF
CDR3 DNA: TGTGCCACCAGCAGAGGGGGAAAGGGGGACAGGAGCTACGAGCAGTACTTC

clone size: -
D gene: -
V gene: TRBV20-1
J gene: TRBJ1-4
CDR3 protein: CSALRGEKLFF
CDR3 DNA: TGCAGTGCCCTTAGGGGGGAAAAACTGTTTTTT

clone size: -
D gene: -
V gene: TRBV18
J gene: TRBJ1-1
CDR3 protein: CASSPPGQALGGTEAFF
CDR3 DNA: TGTGCCAGCTCACCACCGGGTCAGGCCCTCGGGGGCACTGAAGCTTTCTTT

clone size: -
D gene: -
V gene: TRBV7-7
J gene: TRBJ2-3
CDR3 protein: CASSLDFTDTQYF
CDR3 DNA: TGTGCCAGCAGCTTAGACTTCACAGATACGCAGTATTTT

clone size: -
D gene: TRBD2
V gene: TRBV5-4
J gene: TRBJ2-7
CDR3 protein: CASSPRGAGATYEQYF
CDR3 DNA: TGTGCCAGCAGCCCCCGCGGGGCGGGAGCCACCTACGAGCAGTACTTC

clone size: -
D gene: -
V gene: TRBV30
J gene: TRBJ1-2
CDR3 protein: CAWSHEIRTVYGYTF
CDR3 DNA: TGTGCCTGGAGCCACGAAATCCGGACAGTGTATGGCTACACCTTC

clone size: once
D gene: -
V gene: TRBV11-2
J gene: TRBJ2-7
CDR3 protein: CASSLVGAGLAYEQYF
CDR3 DNA: TGTGCCAGCAGCTTAGTGGGGGCAGGGCTAGCTTACGAGCAGTACTTC